The next 6 T cell receptor beta chains were all read from a single sample in a study of blood T cell repertoires in COVID-19. Profiling relied on immunoSEQ multiplex PCR, and the TCRdb table lists in-frame clones only, not all of them. The sample has 380,000 or so clones, 65% to 90% seen once. The sample taken for sequencing was peripheral blood. The receptors were gathered from a woman aged 55-69 years with COVID-19, enrolled during active disease.

The chain links TRBV9 to TRBJ2-7; TRBD1 matches 7 bases. CDR1 and CDR2 from the germline V gene are SGDLS and YYNGEE. The CDR3 is made up of 16 amino acids. V lost 2 bases, J lost 5 bases, and 13 bases stayed unmatched. In nucleotides, the CDR3 is TGTGCCAGCAGCGTGGGGGAGTGGGGACAGATCGACGAGCAGTACTTC. Protein: CASSVGEWGQIDEQYF.

V and J are TRBV30 and TRBJ1-2; 10 nucleotides align to TRBD1. V shed 0 bases and J 5 bases; nucleotides not matched to a gene: 6. CDR1 and CDR2 from the germline V gene are GTSNPN and SVGIG (reference sequence). This CDR3 is built from 15 residues. The CDR3: CAWSVSTGGSYGYTF. The DNA for the CDR3 is TGTGCCTGGAGTGTTTCGACAGGGGGCTCTTATGGCTACACCTTC.

The J gene is TRBJ1-2, the V gene TRBV6-5; D unclear. The germline V gene has CDR1 MNHEY and CDR2 SVGAGI. The germline V and J ends were trimmed by 2 bases and 4 bases, with 5 bases remaining between them. The CDR3 is made up of 12 amino acids. CDR3 sequence reads: CASSYNSYGYTF. CDR3 coding DNA: TGTGCCAGCAGTTACAACAGCTATGGCTACACCTTC.

This clone was recorded a few times. The V call is TRBV4-2, the J call TRBJ2-5, with TRBD2 matching 7 bases. Germline CDR1 LGHNA, CDR2 YNFKEQ. J was trimmed by 5 bases and V by 1 base; bases with no gene match: 4. This CDR3 comprises 14 residues. The CDR3 region has the DNA TGTGCCAGCAGCCAAGGCCTTAGCGGGGAGACCCAGTACTTC. Translation: CASSQGLSGETQYF.

The J gene is TRBJ2-7, the V gene TRBV7-2, with 9 bases identical to TRBD2. The V segment lost 5 bases and the J segment 2 bases; nucleotides outside the gene matches: 7. In germline, CDR1 is SGHTA, CDR2 FQGNSA. The CDR3 length is 15 residues. The CDR3 DNA follows: TGTGCCAGCAGCATTAGCGGGGGTCTCGCCTACGAGCAGTACTTC. Translation gives CASSISGGLAYEQYF.

This clone was detected only a few times. The chain's CDR3 is CASGPLGAPYEQYF. DNA of the CDR3: TGTGCTAGTGGCCCCCTAGGGGCCCCCTACGAGCAGTACTTC. This chain uses TRBV12-5 with TRBJ2-7, with a tentative D call TRBD1 (5 bases). Trimming cost V 6 bases and J 2 bases, with 14 bases left between them. This CDR3 region has 14 residues. Per the germline V gene, CDR1 is LGHNT and CDR2 is FRNRAP.